The sequence of this TCR beta chain was determined in a study of blood T cell repertoires in COVID-19. Across the study: COVID-19 samples from acute and convalescent phases originated in the United States, Italy and Spain. Sources were T cells, B-cell-depleted T cells, or PBMCs; the material itself was cDNA or gDNA.

As handled by the study authors: Researchers report that nucleated cell counts were estimated from reference gene primer amplification. Produced via immunoSEQ multiplex PCR; TCRdb's table is partial and in-frame only. That table gives V, J and clone size, and the DNA gave D and trimming. The sample includes about 70,000 clones, about 86% of them seen just once. Per germline, CDR1 SGHRS and CDR2 YFSETQ. V shed 0 bases, J shed 7 bases, and the junction held 9 bases outside the gene matches. There are 16 residues in the CDR3. The sequence was collected from a man aged 70-80 years with active COVID-19. The chain combines TRBV5-1 with TRBJ1-2, with TRBD1 matching 10 bases. Sample: peripheral blood. This chain's CDR3 is CASSLERTGGASGYTF. The CDR3 nucleotides read TGCGCCAGCAGCTTGGAACGGACAGGGGGGGCCTCTGGCTACACCTTC.